This TCR beta chain was identified in a study of glioma-infiltrating T cells. The study's findings and limits: Above-expected tissue-blood divergence occurred in all gliomas, most in low-grade ones. CDR3 overlap between tissue and blood was very small.

This clonotype was seen at least ten times. No antigen is known for it. This CDR3 contains 15 residues. Germline CDR1 SGHKS, CDR2 YYEKEE (reference sequence). Trimming removed 2 bases at V and 1 base at J, with 9 bases between. TCR alpha and beta CDR3 regions were amplified from RNA using iRepertoire nested multiplex PCR. TCRdb passed the multiplex PCR reads through MiXCR, listing each CDR3 protein once. Here the sample spans some 100,000 distinct CDR3 sequences, about 25% being singletons. The V call is TRBV5-5, the J call TRBJ2-2, with D unresolved. Specimen: glioma tissue, nonneoplastic brain tissue, or PBMCs (not recorded which). The sequence derives from a human donor with low-grade glioma or glioblastoma, undergoing nonglioma brain surgery, or in good health (not recorded which). CDR3 protein: CASSFTNMNTGELFF. The DNA of the CDR3 is TGTGCCAGCAGCTTCACAAATATGAACACCGGGGAGCTGTTTTTT.